Listed here is a single T cell receptor beta chain. The same CDR3 can be traced to other DNA sequences in this sample. In germline, CDR1 is DFQATT, CDR2 SNEGSKA (reference sequence). V lost 3 bases and J lost 7; bases outside the gene matches: 7. This CDR3 comprises 14 residues. The data were obtained in a study of blood T cell repertoires in COVID-19. The table came from immunoSEQ multiplex PCR; TCRdb's copy has only in-frame clones and leaves some out. The table records almost 250,000 clones, about 84% of them present only once. The rearrangement uses TRBV20-1 and TRBJ1-2, with 11 bases identical to TRBD1. The TCR sequence derives from a woman older than 75 with COVID-19, enrolled during active disease. The sequencing sample was made of peripheral blood. The CDR3 region is CSASLGQGASGYTF. The CDR3 bases are TGCAGTGCTAGTCTCGGACAGGGGGCGAGTGGCTACACCTTC.